Listed below are T cell receptor beta chains from one sample, sequenced in a study of CD8+CD57+ T cells in acquired aplastic anemia. TCRdb called the reads again in MiXCR, with one record for every CDR3 protein. The table has about 68,000 distinct CDR3 sequences, 54% seen once. Sequencing input: sorted CD4+, CD8+, or CD8+CD57+ T cells (not recorded which) from PBMCs. The origin of the receptors is a human donor in good health, serving as a control. CDR3s include the opening cysteine and the closing phenylalanine or tryptophan. Fields, in order: V gene, J gene, D gene, clone size, CDR3 length, CDR3 protein, CDR3 DNA. D genes are given only for firm matches. A clone size is listed for some rows: how often the clone was seen (once, few, many), or a class if it is expanded.

TRBV12-3/TRBV12-4	TRBJ2-1	.	.	13	CASSFSEAGKQFF	TGTGCCAGCAGTTTTTCGGAGGCGGGGAAGCAGTTCTTC
TRBV6-6	TRBJ2-5	.	many	13	CASRRTEQETQYF	TGTGCCAGCAGGAGGACGGAACAAGAGACCCAGTACTTC
TRBV25-1	TRBJ2-7	TRBD1	.	14	CASLGQGGAYEQYF	TGTGCCAGCCTGGGACAGGGGGGAGCCTACGAGCAGTACTTC
TRBV19	TRBJ1-5	TRBD1	.	15	CASSVTGASNQPQHF	TGTGCCAGTAGTGTGACAGGGGCGAGCAATCAGCCCCAGCATTTT
TRBV10-3	TRBJ1-5	TRBD1	.	15	CAISESWQGDQPQHF	TGTGCCATCAGTGAGTCTTGGCAGGGGGATCAGCCCCAGCATTTT
TRBV27	TRBJ2-1	TRBD1	few	13	CASIRQGGNEQFF	TGTGCCAGCATAAGACAGGGTGGCAATGAGCAGTTCTTC
TRBV15	TRBJ1-6	.	.	16	CATSREAGVPQGTLHF	TGTGCCACCAGCAGAGAAGCAGGGGTCCCTCAGGGGACCCTCCACTTT
TRBV25-1	TRBJ1-1	TRBD1	.	15	CASSGRTGADTEAFF	TGTGCCAGCAGTGGGCGGACAGGGGCGGACACTGAAGCTTTCTTT
TRBV6-1	TRBJ2-3	.	many	15	CASTERAEPTDTQYF	TGTGCCAGCACCGAACGGGCAGAGCCCACAGATACGCAGTATTTT
TRBV10-3	TRBJ1-6	.	.	13	CAIKAGVDSPLHF	TGTGCCATCAAAGCCGGGGTTGATTCACCTCTCCACTTT
TRBV7-9	TRBJ2-1	.	medium-sized	12	CASMQANNEQFF	TGTGCCAGCATGCAGGCGAACAATGAGCAGTTCTTC
TRBV7-8	TRBJ2-2	.	.	13	CASSLVDTGELFF	TGTGCCAGCAGCTTAGTCGACACCGGGGAGCTGTTTTTT
TRBV19	TRBJ1-1	.	once	13	CASYLLGTNEAFF	TGTGCCAGTTATTTGTTGGGTACAAATGAAGCTTTCTTT
TRBV19	TRBJ2-7	TRBD2	.	14	CASSEGRSGSEQYF	TGTGCCAGTAGCGAGGGTCGTAGCGGGAGCGAGCAGTACTTC
TRBV12-3/TRBV12-4	TRBJ2-2	TRBD2	many	15	CAGRDREGGTGELFF	TGTGCCGGACGCGACCGGGAGGGCGGTACCGGGGAGCTGTTTTTT
TRBV15	TRBJ2-3	TRBD2	once	16	CATSRDPGGGTDTQYF	TGTGCCACCAGCAGAGACCCCGGGGGGGGCACAGATACGCAGTATTTT
TRBV9	TRBJ1-2	TRBD1	few	15	CASSSRTGGIYGYTF	TGTGCCAGCAGCTCCCGGACAGGGGGCATTTATGGCTACACCTTC
TRBV7-9	TRBJ1-1	.	many	15	CASSLVGRENTEAFF	TGTGCCAGCAGCTTAGTCGGAAGGGAGAACACTGAAGCTTTCTTT
TRBV5-1	TRBJ2-2	TRBD2	many	17	CASSLAGGIGNTGELFF	TGCGCCAGCAGCTTGGCCGGGGGGATAGGTAACACCGGGGAGCTGTTTTTT
TRBV10-3	TRBJ2-7	.	few	15	CAISVPLAEYYGQYF	TGTGCCATCAGTGTGCCTTTAGCGGAATACTACGGGCAGTACTTC
TRBV24-1	TRBJ2-7	TRBD1	.	12	CATSDLTGGKYF	TGTGCCACCAGTGATTTGACAGGGGGAAAGTACTTC
TRBV20-1	TRBJ2-7	.	many	13	CSARKREGVEQYF	TGCAGTGCGCGGAAACGTGAAGGGGTCGAGCAGTACTTC
TRBV13	TRBJ2-7	.	many	12	CASSLGYYEQYF	TGTGCCAGCAGCTTAGGTTACTACGAGCAGTACTTC
TRBV11-2	TRBJ2-6	.	.	16	CASSLDRHAGANVLTF	TGTGCCAGCAGCTTAGATCGCCACGCTGGGGCCAACGTCCTGACTTTC
TRBV29-1	TRBJ2-1	.	.	13	CSVEPTAGDEQFF	TGCAGCGTTGAACCCACCGCAGGGGATGAGCAGTTCTTC
TRBV27	TRBJ1-6	.	.	12	CASSLQNSPLHF	TGTGCCAGCAGTTTACAGAATTCACCCCTCCACTTT
TRBV20-1	TRBJ1-1	TRBD1	once	13	CGAEGTGDTEAFF	TGCGGTGCTGAAGGGACAGGGGACACTGAAGCTTTCTTT
TRBV2	TRBJ2-2	TRBD1	few	15	CASSGTGQNTGELFF	TGTGCCAGCAGTGGGACAGGACAGAACACCGGGGAGCTGTTTTTT
TRBV15	TRBJ2-1	.	.	15	CATSTRDTSYNEQFF	TGTGCCACCAGCACACGGGACACCTCCTACAATGAGCAGTTCTTC
TRBV7-2	TRBJ2-1	TRBD2	once	13	CATAIGGGNEQFF	TGTGCCACGGCCATCGGCGGGGGAAATGAGCAGTTCTTC
TRBV6-5	TRBJ2-2	.	many	13	CASSSGQTGELFF	TGTGCCAGCAGTTCCGGGCAAACCGGGGAGCTGTTTTTT
TRBV2	TRBJ1-1	.	.	14	CASSEGRSNTEAFF	TGTGCCAGCAGTGAGGGGAGGAGTAACACTGAAGCTTTCTTT
TRBV19	TRBJ1-5	.	.	16	CASSTLKQVAAQPQHF	TGTGCCAGTAGTACCCTTAAACAGGTAGCGGCTCAGCCCCAGCATTTT